This T cell receptor (beta chain) was profiled in a study of Graves' ophthalmopathy and Graves' hyperthyroidism. Thyroid ultrasound, orbital computed tomography, TRAb, serum thyroxine and clinical symptoms formed the basis of diagnosis. Germline CDR1 and CDR2: SGHAT and FQDESV (reference sequence). The ends lost 1 base at V and 0 bases at J; junction bases unmatched: 4. CDR3 length equals 16 residues. In its sample, this clonotype was seen many times. CDR3 regions of TCR beta were amplified from RNA transcripts. RT-PCR in the first round used HTBI primers; a second-round multiplex PCR followed. TCRdb fed the multiplex PCR reads into MiXCR, producing one record per CDR3 protein. This sample has approximately 210,000 distinct CDR3 sequences, with over 25% found just once.

The material sequenced was peripheral blood. This TCR was sampled from a man in his fifties or sixties with Graves' ophthalmopathy. The J gene is TRBJ2-7, the V gene TRBV11-1, with 9 bases lining up with TRBD2. Here the CDR3 reads CASSLVPSGDSYEQYF. CDR3 DNA sequence: TGTGCCAGCAGCTTAGTGCCTAGCGGGGACTCCTACGAGCAGTACTTC.